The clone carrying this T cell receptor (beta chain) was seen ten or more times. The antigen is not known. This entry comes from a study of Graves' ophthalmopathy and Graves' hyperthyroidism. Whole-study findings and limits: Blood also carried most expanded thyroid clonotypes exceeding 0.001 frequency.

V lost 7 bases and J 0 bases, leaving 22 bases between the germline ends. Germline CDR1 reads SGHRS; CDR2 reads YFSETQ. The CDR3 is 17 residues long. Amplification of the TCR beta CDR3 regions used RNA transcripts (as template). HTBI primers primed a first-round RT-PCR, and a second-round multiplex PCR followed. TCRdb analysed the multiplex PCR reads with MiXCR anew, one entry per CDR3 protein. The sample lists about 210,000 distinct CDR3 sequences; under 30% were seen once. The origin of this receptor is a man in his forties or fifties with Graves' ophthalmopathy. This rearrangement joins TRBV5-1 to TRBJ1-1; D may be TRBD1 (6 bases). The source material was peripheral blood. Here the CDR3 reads CASGRGATNSLNTEAFF. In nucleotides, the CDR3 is TGCGCCAGCGGAAGGGGGGCCACCAACTCCCTGAACACTGAAGCTTTCTTT.